The T cell receptor beta chain described here comes from a study of cytomegalovirus exposure and HLA in healthy donors. Overall study: Unique TCR beta sequences numbering 95 million to 130 million came from 150 million to 200 million T cells in an earlier analysis.

Study-wide findings and caveats: A later analysis showed that HLA-associated TCR beta chains had undergone more clonal expansion than equally common others.

PCR involved 60 Vbeta and 13 Jbeta primers. TCRdb's copy holds only in-frame clones and misses some; the assay was immunoSEQ multiplex PCR. Here the sample spans some 150,000 clones, 80% to 90% being singletons. Points on this clone: The target antigen is unknown.

Trimming cost V 6 bases and J 3 bases; bases outside gene matches: 3. The CDR3 sequence is 13 residues long. The germline V gene encodes CDR1 KGHSH and CDR2 LQKENI. The sequence derives from a woman under 30 in good health and CMV-seronegative. Sequenced material: PBMCs. The V and J genes are TRBV18 and TRBJ2-7; 9 bases agree with TRBD2. CDR3 DNA: TGTGCCAGCTCCCTACTAGCGGGCTACGAGCAGTACTTC. Translating it yields CASSLLAGYEQYF.